This TCR beta chain was recorded in a study of tumour-infiltrating T cells in Burkitt lymphoma. Study overall: This cohort included all epidemiological subtypes of Burkitt lymphoma. Survival, overall and progression-free, tracked with productive clonality. Study results and caveats: Several public clonotypes recurred in numerous Burkitt lymphoma patients.

As to this clone: Its antigen remains unknown.

Profiling relied on immunoSEQ multiplex PCR, and the TCRdb table lists in-frame clones only, not all of them. The table includes roughly 1,800 clones, 13% detected once. Source material: tumor tissue. This TCR derives from a human donor with Burkitt lymphoma.

CDR3 residues: CASSHEMGDSSYEQYF. The CDR3 coding sequence is TGCGCCAGCAGCCATGAAATGGGGGACAGCTCCTACGAGCAGTACTTC. The rearrangement links TRBV4-3 to TRBJ2-7; TRBD1 matches 7 bases. The J segment lost 0 bases and the V segment lost 3 bases, leaving 8 bases of the junction unmatched. Germline V gene data show CDR1 as LGHNA and CDR2 as YSLEER. The CDR3 extends over 16 amino acids.